This T cell receptor beta chain was retrieved from a study of beta chain features in type 1 diabetes. The junction had 6 bases not matched to a gene; V was cut back by 4 bases and J by 0 bases. There are 14 residues in the CDR3. The V gene's germline CDR1 is GTSNPN and CDR2 SVGIG (reference sequence). What was sequenced were expressed TCRB transcripts, since all of the isolated RNA had been reverse transcribed. About 3.57 million reads per sample on average were obtained from naive, central memory and regulatory T cell samples. Using immunoSEQ multiplex PCR, the repertoire was profiled, and TCRdb retains in-frame clones only, with some absent. The sample consists of approximately 330,000 clones, about 11% of them appearing once. Via CD45RO/CCR7/CD25/CD127/CD95/CD27, cells of the CD4+ naive, central memory, regulatory and stem cell-like memory subsets were sorted.

The sample consisted of naive CD4+ T cells from blood. The receptor was isolated from a woman aged 25-40 years in good health. The genes are TRBV30 and TRBJ2-7; 7 bases match TRBD2. The CDR3 loop is CAWTHGGGSYEQYF. The CDR3 bases are TGTGCCTGGACTCATGGCGGGGGCTCCTACGAGCAGTACTTC.